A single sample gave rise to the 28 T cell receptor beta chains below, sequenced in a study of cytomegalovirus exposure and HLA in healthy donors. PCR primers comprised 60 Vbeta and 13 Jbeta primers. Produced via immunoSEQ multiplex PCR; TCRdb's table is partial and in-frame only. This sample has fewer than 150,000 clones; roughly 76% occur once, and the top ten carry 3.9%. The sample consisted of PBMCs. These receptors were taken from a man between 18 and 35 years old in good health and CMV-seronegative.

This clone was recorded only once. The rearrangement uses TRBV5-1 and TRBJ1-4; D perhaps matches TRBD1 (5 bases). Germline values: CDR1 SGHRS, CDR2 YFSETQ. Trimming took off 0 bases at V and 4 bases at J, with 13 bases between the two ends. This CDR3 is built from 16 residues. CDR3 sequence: CASSLVSGRGNEKLFF. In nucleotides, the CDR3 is TGCGCCAGCAGCTTGGTCTCGGGTAGGGGTAATGAAAAACTGTTTTTT. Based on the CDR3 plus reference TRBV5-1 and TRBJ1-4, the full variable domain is KAGVTQTPRYLIKTRGQQVTLSCSPISGHRSVSWYQQTPGQGLQFLFEYFSETQRNKGNFPGRFSGRQFSNSRSEMNVSTLELGDSALYLCASSLVSGRGNEKLFFGSGTQLSVL.

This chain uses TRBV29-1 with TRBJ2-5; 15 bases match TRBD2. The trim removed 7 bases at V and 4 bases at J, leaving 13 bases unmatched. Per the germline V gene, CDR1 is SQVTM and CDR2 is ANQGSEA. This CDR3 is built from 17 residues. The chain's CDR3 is CSAGLAGGPYVRETQYF. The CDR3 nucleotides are TGCAGCGCCGGACTAGCGGGAGGGCCATATGTACGAGAGACCCAGTACTTC.

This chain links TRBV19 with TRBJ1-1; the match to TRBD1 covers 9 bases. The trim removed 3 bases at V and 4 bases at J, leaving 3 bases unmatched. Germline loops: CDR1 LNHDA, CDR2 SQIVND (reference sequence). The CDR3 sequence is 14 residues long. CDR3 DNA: TGTGCCAGTAGTATGTGGGACAGGGCCACTGAAGCTTTCTTT. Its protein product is CASSMWDRATEAFF.

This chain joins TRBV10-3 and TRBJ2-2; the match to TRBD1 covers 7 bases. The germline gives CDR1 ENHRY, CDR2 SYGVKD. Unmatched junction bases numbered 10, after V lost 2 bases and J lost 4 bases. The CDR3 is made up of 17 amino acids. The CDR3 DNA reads TGTGCCATCAGTGAGGATTTCCGAGGGGGCGGCACCGGGGAGCTGTTTTTT. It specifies CAISEDFRGGGTGELFF.

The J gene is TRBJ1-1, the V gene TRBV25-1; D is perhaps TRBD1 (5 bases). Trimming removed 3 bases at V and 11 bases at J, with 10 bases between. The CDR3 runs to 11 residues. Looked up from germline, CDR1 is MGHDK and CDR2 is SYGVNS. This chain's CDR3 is CASSELGQAFF. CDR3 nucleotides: TGTGCCAGCAGTGAGTTGGGGCAGGCTTTCTTT.

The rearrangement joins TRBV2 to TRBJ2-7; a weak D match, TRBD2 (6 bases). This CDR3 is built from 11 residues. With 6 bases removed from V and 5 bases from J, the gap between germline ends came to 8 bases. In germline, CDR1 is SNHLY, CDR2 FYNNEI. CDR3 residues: CASRAGNEQYF. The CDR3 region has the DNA TGTGCCAGCAGGGCGGGGAACGAGCAGTACTTC.

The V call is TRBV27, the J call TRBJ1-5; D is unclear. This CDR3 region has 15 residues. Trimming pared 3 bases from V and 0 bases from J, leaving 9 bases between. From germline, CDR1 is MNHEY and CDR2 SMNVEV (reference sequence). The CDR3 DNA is TGTGCCAGCAGTTTCGGAGAGGGTAGCAATCAGCCCCAGCATTTT. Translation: CASSFGEGSNQPQHF.

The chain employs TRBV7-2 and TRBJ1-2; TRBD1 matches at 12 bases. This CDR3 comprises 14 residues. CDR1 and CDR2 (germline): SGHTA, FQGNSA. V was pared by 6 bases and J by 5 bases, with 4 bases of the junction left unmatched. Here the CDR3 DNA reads TGTGCCAGCAGTAAGGGACAGGGGGCTTATGGCTACACCTTC. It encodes CASSKGQGAYGYTF.

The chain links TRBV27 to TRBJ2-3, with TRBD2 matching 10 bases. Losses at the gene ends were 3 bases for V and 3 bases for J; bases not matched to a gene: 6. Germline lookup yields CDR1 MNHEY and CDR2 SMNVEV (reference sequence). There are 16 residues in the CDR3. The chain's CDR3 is CASSFEVAGGTDTQYF. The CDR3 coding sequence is TGTGCCAGCAGTTTCGAGGTAGCGGGAGGAACAGATACGCAGTATTTT.

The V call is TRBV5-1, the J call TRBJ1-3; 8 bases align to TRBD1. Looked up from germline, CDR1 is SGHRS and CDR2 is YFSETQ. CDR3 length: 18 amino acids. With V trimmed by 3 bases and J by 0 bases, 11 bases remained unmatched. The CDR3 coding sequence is TGCGCCAGCAGCTCGTGGGGCCAGGGGGCGAACTCTGGAAACACCATATATTTT. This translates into CASSSWGQGANSGNTIYF.

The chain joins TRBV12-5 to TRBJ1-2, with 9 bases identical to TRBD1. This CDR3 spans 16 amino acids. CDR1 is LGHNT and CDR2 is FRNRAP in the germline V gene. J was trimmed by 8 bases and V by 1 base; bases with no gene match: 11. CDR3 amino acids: CASGLDGTGPVGGYTF. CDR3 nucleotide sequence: TGTGCTAGTGGTTTGGACGGGACAGGGCCGGTCGGAGGCTACACCTTC.

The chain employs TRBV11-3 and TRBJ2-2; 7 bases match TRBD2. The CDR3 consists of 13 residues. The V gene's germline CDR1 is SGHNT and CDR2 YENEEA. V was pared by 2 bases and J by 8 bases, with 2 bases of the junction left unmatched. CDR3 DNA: TGTGCCAGCAGCTTAACTAGCGTGGGGGAGCTGTTTTTT. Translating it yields CASSLTSVGELFF. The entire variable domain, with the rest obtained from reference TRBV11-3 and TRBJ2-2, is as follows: EAGVVQSPRYKIIEKKQPVAFWCNPISGHNTLYWYLQNLGQGPELLIRYENEEAVDDSQLPKDRFSAERLKGVDSTLKIQPAELGDSAVYLCASSLTSVGELFFGEGSRLTVL.

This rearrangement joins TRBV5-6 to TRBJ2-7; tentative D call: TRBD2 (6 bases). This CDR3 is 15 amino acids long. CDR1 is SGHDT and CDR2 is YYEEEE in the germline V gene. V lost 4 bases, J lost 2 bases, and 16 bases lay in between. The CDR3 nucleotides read TGTGCCAGCAGCCAGTTACGGGGGACCCCCTACGAGCAGTACTTC. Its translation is CASSQLRGTPYEQYF.

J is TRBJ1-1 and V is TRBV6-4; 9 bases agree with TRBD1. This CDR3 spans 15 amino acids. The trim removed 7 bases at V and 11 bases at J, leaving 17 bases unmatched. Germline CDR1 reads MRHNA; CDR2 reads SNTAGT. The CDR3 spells CASTIDSGTGRKAFF. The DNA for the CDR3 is TGTGCCAGCACTATAGATTCCGGGACAGGGAGGAAGGCTTTCTTT.

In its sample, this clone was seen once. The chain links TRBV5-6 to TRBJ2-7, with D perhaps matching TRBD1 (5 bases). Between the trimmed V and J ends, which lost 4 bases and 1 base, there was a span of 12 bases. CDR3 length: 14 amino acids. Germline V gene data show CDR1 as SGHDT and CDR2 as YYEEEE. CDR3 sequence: CASSAPRQSYEQYF. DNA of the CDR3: TGTGCCAGCAGCGCTCCCAGACAGTCCTACGAGCAGTACTTC.

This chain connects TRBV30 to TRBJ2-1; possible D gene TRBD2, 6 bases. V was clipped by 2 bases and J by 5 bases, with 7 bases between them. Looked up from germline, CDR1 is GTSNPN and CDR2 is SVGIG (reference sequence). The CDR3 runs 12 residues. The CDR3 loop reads CAWSRGNNEQFF. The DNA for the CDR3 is TGTGCCTGGAGTCGCGGGAACAATGAGCAGTTCTTC. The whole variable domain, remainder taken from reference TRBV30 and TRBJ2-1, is SQTIHQWPATLVQPVGSPLSLECTVEGTSNPNLYWYRQAAGRGLQLLFYSVGIGQISSEVPQNLSASRPQDRQFILSSKKLLLSDSGFYLCAWSRGNNEQFFGPGTRLTVL.

The CDR3 region is CASSEVGAAAYEQYF. The CDR3, as DNA: TGTGCCAGCAGTGAAGTAGGAGCCGCCGCCTACGAGCAGTACTTC. This rearrangement joins TRBV2 to TRBJ2-7; D gene unclear. Per germline, CDR1 SNHLY and CDR2 FYNNEI. Trimming removed 1 base at V and 2 bases at J, with 12 bases between. The CDR3 sequence is 15 residues long.

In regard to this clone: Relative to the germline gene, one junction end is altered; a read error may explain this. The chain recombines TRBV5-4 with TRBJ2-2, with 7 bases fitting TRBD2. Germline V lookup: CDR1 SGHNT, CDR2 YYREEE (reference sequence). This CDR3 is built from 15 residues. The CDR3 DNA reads TGTGCCAGCAGCCGGGTCCAGGGTGTAAGCGGGAAGCTGTTTTTT. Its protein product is CASSRVQGVSGKLFF.

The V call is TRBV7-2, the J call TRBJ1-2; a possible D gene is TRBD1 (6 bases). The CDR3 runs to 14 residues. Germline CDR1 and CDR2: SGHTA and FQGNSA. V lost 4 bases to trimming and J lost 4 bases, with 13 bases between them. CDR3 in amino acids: CASSYRVSGYGYTF. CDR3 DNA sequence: TGTGCCAGCAGCTACAGGGTCTCCGGCTATGGCTACACCTTC.

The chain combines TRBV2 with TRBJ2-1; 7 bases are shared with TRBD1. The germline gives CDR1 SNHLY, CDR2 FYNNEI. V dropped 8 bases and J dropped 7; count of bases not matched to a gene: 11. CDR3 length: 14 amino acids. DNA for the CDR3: TGTGCCAGCGGGACCTGGGACAGTCCGAATGAGCAGTTCTTC. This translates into CASGTWDSPNEQFF.

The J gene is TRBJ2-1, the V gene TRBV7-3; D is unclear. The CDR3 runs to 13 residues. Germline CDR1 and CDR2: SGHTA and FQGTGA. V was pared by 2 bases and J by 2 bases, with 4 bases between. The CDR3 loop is CASSLGPYNEQFF. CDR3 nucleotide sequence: TGTGCCAGCAGCTTAGGGCCCTACAATGAGCAGTTCTTC.

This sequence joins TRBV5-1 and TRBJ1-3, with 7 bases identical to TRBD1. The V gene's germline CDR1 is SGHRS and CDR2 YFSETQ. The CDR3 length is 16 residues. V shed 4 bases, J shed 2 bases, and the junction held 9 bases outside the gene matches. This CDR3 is CASSLLTGEAGNTIYF. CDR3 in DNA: TGCGCCAGCAGCCTCCTAACAGGGGAGGCTGGAAACACCATATATTTT.

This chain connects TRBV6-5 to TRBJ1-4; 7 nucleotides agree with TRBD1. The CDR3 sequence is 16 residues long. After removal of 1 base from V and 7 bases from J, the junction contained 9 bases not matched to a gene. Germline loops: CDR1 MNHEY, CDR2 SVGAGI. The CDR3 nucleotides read TGTGCCAGCAGTTACTTACTGACAGGGCGACTTGAAAAACTGTTTTTT. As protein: CASSYLLTGRLEKLFF.

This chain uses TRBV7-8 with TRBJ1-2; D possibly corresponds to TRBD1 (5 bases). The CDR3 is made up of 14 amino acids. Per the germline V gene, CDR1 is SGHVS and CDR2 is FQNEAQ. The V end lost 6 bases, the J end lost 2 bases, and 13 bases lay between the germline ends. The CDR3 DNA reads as TGTGCCAGCAGTAAAGGGGCGAAAAACTATGGCTACACCTTC. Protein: CASSKGAKNYGYTF.

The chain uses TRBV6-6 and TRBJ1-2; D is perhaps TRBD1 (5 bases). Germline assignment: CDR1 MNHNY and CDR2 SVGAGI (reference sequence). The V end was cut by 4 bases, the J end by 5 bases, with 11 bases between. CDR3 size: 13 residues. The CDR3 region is CASSSREGYGYTF. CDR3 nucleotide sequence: TGTGCCAGCAGTTCCAGGGAGGGGTATGGCTACACCTTC.

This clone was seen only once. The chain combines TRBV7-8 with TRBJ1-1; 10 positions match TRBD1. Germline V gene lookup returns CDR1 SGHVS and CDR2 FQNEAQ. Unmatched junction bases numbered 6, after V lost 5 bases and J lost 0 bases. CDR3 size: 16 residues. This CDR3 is CASSPRDRGLNTEAFF. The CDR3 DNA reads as TGTGCCAGCAGCCCCCGGGACAGGGGCCTGAACACTGAAGCTTTCTTT.

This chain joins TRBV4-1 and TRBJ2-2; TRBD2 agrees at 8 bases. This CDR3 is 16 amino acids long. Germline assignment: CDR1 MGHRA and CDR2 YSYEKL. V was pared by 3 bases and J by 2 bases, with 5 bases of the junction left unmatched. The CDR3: CASSHKTSGNTGELFF. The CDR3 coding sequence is TGCGCCAGCAGCCACAAAACTAGCGGTAACACCGGGGAGCTGTTTTTT.

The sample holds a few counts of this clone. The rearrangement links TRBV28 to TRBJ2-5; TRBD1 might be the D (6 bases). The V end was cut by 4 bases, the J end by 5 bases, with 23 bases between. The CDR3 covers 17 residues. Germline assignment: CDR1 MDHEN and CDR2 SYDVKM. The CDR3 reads CASSSSLGTNIGETQYF. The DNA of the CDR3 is TGTGCCAGCAGTTCCTCTCTTGGGACAAACATCGGGGAGACCCAGTACTTC.